This TCR beta chain was found in a study of naive and memory T cell subsets. General study results and limits: Expression changes during T cell differentiation may affect RNA-based TCR counts. Especially in CD8 cells, naive repertoires contained a few larger clonotypes, possibly CD45RA-re-expressing memory cells.

Concerning this clonotype itself: The antigen is undetermined.

Both TRBC1 and TRBC2 were covered by a beta constant-region primer of two equimolar oligonucleotides. Ligated cDNA was amplified by four rounds of PCR with nested alpha and beta constant-region primers and SP2. TCRdb redid the calling of the UMI-ligation and nested PCR reads with MiXCR, one entry per CDR3 protein. The sample consists of over 110,000 distinct CDR3 sequences, approximately 20% of them appearing once. This CDR3 is built from 15 residues. From germline, CDR1 is SQVTM and CDR2 ANQGSEA. Trimming pared 1 base from V and 3 bases from J, leaving 16 bases between. Cells stained for CD3, CD4, CD8, CD45RA, CD27 and viability were sorted into four CD45RA/CD27 subsets.

The receptor was isolated from a human donor in good health. The sample consisted of naive CD8+ T cells from blood. This chain joins TRBV29-1 and TRBJ2-7; D is possibly TRBD2 (6 bases). The CDR3 nucleotides are TGCAGCGTTGAAGTAGGAGGGGTTGTGGGCTACGAGCAGTACTTC. Amino acid sequence: CSVEVGGVVGYEQYF.